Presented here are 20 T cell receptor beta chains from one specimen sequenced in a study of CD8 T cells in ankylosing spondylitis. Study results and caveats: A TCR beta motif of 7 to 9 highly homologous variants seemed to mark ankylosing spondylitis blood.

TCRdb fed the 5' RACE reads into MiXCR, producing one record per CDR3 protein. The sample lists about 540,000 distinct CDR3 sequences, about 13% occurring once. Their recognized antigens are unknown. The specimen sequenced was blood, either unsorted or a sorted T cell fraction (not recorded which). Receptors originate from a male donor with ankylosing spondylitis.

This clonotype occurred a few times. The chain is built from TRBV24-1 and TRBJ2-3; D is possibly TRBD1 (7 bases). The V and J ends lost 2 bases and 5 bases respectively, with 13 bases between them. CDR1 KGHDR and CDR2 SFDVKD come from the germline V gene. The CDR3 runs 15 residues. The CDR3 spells CATSDYGGGKDTQYF. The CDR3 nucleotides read TGTGCCACCAGTGATTACGGAGGGGGCAAAGATACGCAGTATTTT.

Here the CDR3 DNA reads TGTGCCAGCACCTACTCGGACACAAGATACGAGCAGTACTTC. This sequence encodes CASTYSDTRYEQYF. The chain uses TRBV12-3 or TRBV12-4 and TRBJ2-7; tentatively, D is TRBD1 (5 bases). The ends were cut back, 7 bases at V and 4 bases at J, with 17 bases in the middle. This CDR3 is built from 14 residues.

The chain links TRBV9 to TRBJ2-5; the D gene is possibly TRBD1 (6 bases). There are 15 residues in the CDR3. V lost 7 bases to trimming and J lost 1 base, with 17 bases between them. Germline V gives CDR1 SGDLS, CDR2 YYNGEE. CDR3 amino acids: CASGQFTGLQETQYF. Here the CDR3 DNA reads TGTGCCAGCGGCCAATTTACAGGGCTCCAAGAGACCCAGTACTTC.

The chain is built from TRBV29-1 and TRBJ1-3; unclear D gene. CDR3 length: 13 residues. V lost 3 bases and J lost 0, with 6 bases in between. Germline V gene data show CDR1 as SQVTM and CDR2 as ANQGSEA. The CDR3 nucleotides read TGCAGCGTTGACGTCGGCTCTGGAAACACCATATATTTT. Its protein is CSVDVGSGNTIYF. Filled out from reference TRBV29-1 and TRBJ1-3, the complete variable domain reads SAVISQKPSRDICQRGTSLTIQCQVDSQVTMMFWYRQQPGQSLTLIATANQGSEATYESGFVIDKFPISRPNLTFSTLTVSNMSPEDSSIYLCSVDVGSGNTIYFGEGSWLTVV.

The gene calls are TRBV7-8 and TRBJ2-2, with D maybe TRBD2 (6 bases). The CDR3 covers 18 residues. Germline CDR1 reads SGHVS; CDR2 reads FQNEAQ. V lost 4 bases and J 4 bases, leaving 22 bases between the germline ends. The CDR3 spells CASSSGGTGVTATGELFF. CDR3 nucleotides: TGTGCCAGCAGCTCTGGGGGGACGGGGGTAACGGCCACCGGGGAGCTGTTTTTT.

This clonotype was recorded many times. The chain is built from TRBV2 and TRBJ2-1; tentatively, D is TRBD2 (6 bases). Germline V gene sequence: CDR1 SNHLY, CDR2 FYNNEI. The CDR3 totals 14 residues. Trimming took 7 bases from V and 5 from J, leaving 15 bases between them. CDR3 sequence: CASKETSNHNEQFF. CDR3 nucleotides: TGTGCCAGCAAGGAGACTAGTAACCACAATGAGCAGTTCTTC.

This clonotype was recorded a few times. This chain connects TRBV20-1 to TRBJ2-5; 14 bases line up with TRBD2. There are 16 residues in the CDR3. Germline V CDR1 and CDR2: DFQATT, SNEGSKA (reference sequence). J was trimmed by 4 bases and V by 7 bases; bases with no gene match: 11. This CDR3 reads CSVGLAGAMSRETQYF. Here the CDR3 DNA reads TGCAGTGTGGGACTAGCGGGAGCGATGTCCCGAGAGACCCAGTACTTC.

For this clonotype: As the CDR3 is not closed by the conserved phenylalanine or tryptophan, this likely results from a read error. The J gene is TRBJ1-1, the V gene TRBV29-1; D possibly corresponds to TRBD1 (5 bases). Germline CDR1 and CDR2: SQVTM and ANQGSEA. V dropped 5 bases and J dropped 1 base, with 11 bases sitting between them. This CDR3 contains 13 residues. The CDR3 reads CSVQPGGNTEAFL. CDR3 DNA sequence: TGCAGCGTTCAACCGGGGGGGAACACTGAAGCTTTCCTT.

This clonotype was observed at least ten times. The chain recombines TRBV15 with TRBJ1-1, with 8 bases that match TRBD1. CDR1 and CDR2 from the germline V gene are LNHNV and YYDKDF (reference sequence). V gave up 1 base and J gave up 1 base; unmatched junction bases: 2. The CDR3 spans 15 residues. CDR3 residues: CATSRVTGGNTEAFF. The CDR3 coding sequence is TGTGCCACCAGCAGAGTAACAGGGGGGAACACTGAAGCTTTCTTT.

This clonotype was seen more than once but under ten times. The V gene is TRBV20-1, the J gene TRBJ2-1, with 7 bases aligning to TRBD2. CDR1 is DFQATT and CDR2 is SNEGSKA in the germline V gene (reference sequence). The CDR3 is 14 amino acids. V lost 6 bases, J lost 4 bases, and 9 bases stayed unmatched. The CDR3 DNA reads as TGCAGTGCCCAGACTAGCTTAGATTACAATGAGCAGTTCTTC. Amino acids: CSAQTSLDYNEQFF.

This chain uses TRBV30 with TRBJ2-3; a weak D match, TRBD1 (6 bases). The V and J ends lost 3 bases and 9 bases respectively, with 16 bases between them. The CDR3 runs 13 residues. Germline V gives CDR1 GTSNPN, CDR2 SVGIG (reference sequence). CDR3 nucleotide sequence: TGTGCCTGGAGGAACAGGGCCTTCACGACGCAGTATTTT. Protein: CAWRNRAFTTQYF.

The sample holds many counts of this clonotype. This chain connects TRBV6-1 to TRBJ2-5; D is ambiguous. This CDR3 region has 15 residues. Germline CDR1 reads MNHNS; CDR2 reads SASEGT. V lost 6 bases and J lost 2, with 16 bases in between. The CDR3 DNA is TGTGCCAGCAGCCCTTGGGCAGGCCGACAAGAGACCCAGTACTTC. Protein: CASSPWAGRQETQYF.

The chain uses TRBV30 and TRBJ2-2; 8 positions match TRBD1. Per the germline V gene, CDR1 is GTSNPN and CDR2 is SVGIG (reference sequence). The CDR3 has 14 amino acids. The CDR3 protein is CATAVRGRTGELFF. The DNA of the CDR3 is TGTGCGACGGCAGTCAGGGGGCGCACCGGGGAGCTGTTTTTT.

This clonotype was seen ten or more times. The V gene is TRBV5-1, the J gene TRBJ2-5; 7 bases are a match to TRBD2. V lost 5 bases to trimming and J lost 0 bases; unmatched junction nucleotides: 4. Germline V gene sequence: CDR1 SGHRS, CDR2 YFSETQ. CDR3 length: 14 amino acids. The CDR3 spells CASRVAGHQETQYF. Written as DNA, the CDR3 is TGCGCCAGCAGGGTAGCGGGCCACCAAGAGACCCAGTACTTC.

The CDR3, as DNA: TGTGCCAGCAGCTTAGCGAGTGTCGGAACAGATACGCAGTATTTT. Translated, it gives CASSLASVGTDTQYF. The chain combines TRBV7-9 with TRBJ2-3; D gene ambiguous. The germline V gene has CDR1 SEHNR and CDR2 FQNEAQ (reference sequence). The CDR3 is 15 residues long. V was shortened by 0 bases and J by 3 bases, with 10 bases between the two germline ends.

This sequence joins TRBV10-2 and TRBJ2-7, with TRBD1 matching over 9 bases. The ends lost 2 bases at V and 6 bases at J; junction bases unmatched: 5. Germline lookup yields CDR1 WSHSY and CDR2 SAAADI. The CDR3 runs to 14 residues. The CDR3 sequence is CASSETMGQGEQYF. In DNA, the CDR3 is TGCGCCAGCAGTGAGACGATGGGACAGGGCGAGCAGTACTTC.

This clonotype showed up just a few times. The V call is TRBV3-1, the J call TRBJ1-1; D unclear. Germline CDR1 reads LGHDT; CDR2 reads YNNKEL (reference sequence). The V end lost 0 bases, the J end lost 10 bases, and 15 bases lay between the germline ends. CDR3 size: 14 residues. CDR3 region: CASSQDWERGGAFF. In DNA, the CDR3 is TGTGCCAGCAGCCAAGATTGGGAGAGAGGTGGAGCTTTCTTT.

The CDR3 DNA sequence: TGTGCCAGCAGTACCACGGGCGGATCCTCCTACGAGCAGTACGTC. This encodes CASSTTGGSSYEQYV. The rearrangement joins TRBV6-1 to TRBJ2-7; D uncertain. V lost 5 bases and J 0 bases, leaving 14 bases between the germline ends. Germline V gene lookup returns CDR1 MNHNS and CDR2 SASEGT. This CDR3 has 15 amino acids.

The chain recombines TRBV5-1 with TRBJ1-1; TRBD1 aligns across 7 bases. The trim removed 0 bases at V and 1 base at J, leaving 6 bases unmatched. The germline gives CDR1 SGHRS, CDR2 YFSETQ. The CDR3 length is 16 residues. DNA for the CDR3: TGCGCCAGCAGCTTGGTGTCAGGGGGGACGAACACTGAAGCTTTCTTT. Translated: CASSLVSGGTNTEAFF. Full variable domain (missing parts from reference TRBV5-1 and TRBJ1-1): KAGVTQTPRYLIKTRGQQVTLSCSPISGHRSVSWYQQTPGQGLQFLFEYFSETQRNKGNFPGRFSGRQFSNSRSEMNVSTLELGDSALYLCASSLVSGGTNTEAFFGQGTRLTVV.

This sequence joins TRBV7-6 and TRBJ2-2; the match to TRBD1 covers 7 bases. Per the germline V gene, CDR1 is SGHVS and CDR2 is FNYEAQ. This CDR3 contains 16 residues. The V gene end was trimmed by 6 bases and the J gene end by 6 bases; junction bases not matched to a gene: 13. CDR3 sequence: CASSPRDRGHAGELFF. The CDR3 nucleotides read TGTGCCAGCAGTCCCCGGGACAGAGGTCATGCCGGGGAGCTGTTTTTT.